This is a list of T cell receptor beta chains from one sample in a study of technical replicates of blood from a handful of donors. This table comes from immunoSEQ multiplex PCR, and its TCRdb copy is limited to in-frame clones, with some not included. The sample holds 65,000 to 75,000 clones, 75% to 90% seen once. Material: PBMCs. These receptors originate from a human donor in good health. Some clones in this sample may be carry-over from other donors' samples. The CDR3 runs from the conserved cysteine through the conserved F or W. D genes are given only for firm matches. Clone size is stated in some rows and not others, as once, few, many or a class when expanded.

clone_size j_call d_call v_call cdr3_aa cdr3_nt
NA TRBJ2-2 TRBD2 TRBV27 CASRRIAGGGGELFF TGTGCCAGCAGAAGAATAGCGGGAGGGGGCGGGGAGCTGTTTTTT
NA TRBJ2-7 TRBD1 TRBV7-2 CASSLVISDRASYEQYF TGTGCCAGCAGCTTAGTGATATCGGACAGGGCATCCTACGAGCAGTACTTC
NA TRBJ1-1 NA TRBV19 CASAFKGGSTEAFF TGTGCCAGTGCCTTTAAGGGAGGGAGCACTGAAGCTTTCTTT
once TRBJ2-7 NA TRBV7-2 CASSLEDFFSYEQYF TGTGCCAGCAGCTTAGAGGACTTTTTCTCCTACGAGCAGTACTTC
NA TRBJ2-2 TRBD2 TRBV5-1 CASSLLAGGPGTGELFF TGCGCCAGCAGCTTACTAGCGGGAGGGCCGGGCACCGGGGAGCTGTTTTTT
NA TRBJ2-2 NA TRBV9 CASSVRSGATNTGELFF TGTGCCAGCAGCGTTCGGAGCGGAGCTACGAACACCGGGGAGCTGTTTTTT
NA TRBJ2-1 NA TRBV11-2 CASSLEPGRNEQFF TGTGCCAGCAGCTTAGAACCGGGTAGGAATGAGCAGTTCTTC
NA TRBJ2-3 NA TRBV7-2 CASSLDRGGTDTQYF TGTGCCAGCAGCTTAGATCGCGGGGGCACAGATACGCAGTATTTT
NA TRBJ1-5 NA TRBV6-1 CASTPRGGAQPQHF TGTGCCAGCACTCCTCGTGGGGGGGCTCAGCCCCAGCATTTT
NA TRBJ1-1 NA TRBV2 CASILQGMNTEAFF TGTGCCAGCATTTTGCAGGGCATGAACACTGAAGCTTTCTTT
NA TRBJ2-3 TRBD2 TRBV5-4 CASSWGLAGGGTDTQYF TGTGCCAGCAGCTGGGGACTAGCGGGGGGTGGCACAGATACGCAGTATTTT
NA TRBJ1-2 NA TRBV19 CASSLPRRGGGTSNYGYTF TGTGCCAGTAGTCTCCCTCGGCGGGGTGGAGGGACCTCTAACTATGGCTACACCTTC
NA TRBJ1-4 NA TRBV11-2 CASSLRRVNEKLFF TGTGCCAGCAGTTTACGACGGGTAAATGAAAAACTGTTTTTT
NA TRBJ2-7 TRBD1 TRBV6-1 CASRTGTGVDEQYF TGTGCCAGCAGAACGGGGACAGGGGTCGACGAGCAGTACTTC
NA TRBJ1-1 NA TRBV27 CASRDWDTMNTEAFF TGTGCCAGCAGAGACTGGGACACTATGAACACTGAAGCTTTCTTT
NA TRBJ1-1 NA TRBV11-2 CASSTMGGGTEAFF TGTGCCAGCAGCACAATGGGGGGGGGCACTGAAGCTTTCTTT
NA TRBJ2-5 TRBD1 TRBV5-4 CASSGPGQGSFNQYF TGTGCCAGCAGCGGACCGGGACAGGGGAGTTTTAACCAGTACTTC
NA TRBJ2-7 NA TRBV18 CASSPQQFYEQYF TGTGCCAGCTCACCACAACAGTTCTACGAGCAGTACTTC
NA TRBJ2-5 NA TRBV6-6 CASSGGQETQYF TGTGCCAGCTCCGGGGGACAAGAGACCCAGTACTTC
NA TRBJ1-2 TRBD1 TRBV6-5 CASSPGGTAYGYTF TGTGCCAGCAGTCCCGGCGGGACAGCCTATGGCTACACCTTC
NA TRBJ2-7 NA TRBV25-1 CASSAGLWEQYF TGTGCCAGCAGCGCAGGGCTCTGGGAGCAGTACTTC
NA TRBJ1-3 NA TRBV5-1 CASSLEGAYSGNTIYF TGCGCCAGCAGCTTGGAAGGGGCTTACTCTGGAAACACCATATATTTT
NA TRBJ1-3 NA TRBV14 CASRSGNTIYF TGTGCCAGCCGCTCTGGAAACACCATATATTTT
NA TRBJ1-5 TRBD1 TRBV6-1 CASRVTGSQPQHF TGTGCCAGCAGGGTGACAGGGAGTCAGCCCCAGCATTTT
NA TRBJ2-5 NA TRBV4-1 CASSQGQGPVRETQYF TGCGCCAGCAGCCAGGGGCAGGGCCCCGTAAGGGAGACCCAGTACTTC
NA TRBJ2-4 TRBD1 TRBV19 CASSLGQGLAKNIQYF TGTGCCAGTAGTCTCGGACAGGGACTTGCCAAAAACATTCAGTACTTC
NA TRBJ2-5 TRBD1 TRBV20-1 CSARGQGPQYF TGCAGTGCTAGAGGACAGGGGCCCCAGTACTTC
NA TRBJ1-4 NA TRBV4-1 CASSQDVAGANEKLFF TGCGCCAGCAGCCAAGACGTGGCAGGGGCTAATGAAAAACTGTTTTTT
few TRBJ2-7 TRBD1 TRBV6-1 CASREPRQGNLFYEQYF TGTGCCAGCAGAGAACCTCGACAGGGGAACCTCTTCTACGAGCAGTACTTC
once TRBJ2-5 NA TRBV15 CATSPRSSAGQETQYF TGTGCCACCAGCCCCCGGTCCTCGGCGGGGCAAGAGACCCAGTACTTC
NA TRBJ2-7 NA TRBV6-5 CASSSTSSSYEQYF TGTGCCAGCAGTTCCACGTCGAGCTCCTACGAGCAGTACTTC
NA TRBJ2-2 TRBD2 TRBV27 CASSTGLAATGELFF TGTGCCAGCAGCACGGGACTAGCGGCCACCGGGGAGCTGTTTTTT
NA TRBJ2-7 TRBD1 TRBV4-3 CASSQDRRTGSHYEQYF TGCGCCAGCAGCCAAGATCGGAGGACAGGGTCGCATTACGAGCAGTACTTC
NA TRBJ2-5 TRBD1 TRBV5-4 CASSGPGQGTPQYF TGTGCCAGCAGCGGACCGGGACAGGGGACCCCTCAGTACTTC
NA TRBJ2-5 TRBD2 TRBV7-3 CASSSLAGGGETQYF TGTGCCAGCAGCTCTCTAGCGGGGGGAGGGGAGACCCAGTACTTC
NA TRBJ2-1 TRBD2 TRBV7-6 CASSGITGLAGAEQFF TGTGCCAGCAGCGGAATTACGGGACTAGCGGGAGCCGAGCAGTTCTTC
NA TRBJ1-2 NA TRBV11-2 CASSLVSGASYGYTF TGTGCCAGCAGCTTAGTCTCGGGAGCCAGCTATGGCTACACCTTC
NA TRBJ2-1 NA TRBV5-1 CASSLAGGLSSYNEQFF TGCGCCAGCAGCTTGGCCGGGGGGCTCAGCTCCTACAATGAGCAGTTCTTC
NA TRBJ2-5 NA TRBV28 CASSLTEETQYF TGTGCCAGCAGTTTAACAGAAGAGACCCAGTACTTC
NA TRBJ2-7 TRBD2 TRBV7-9 CASTSRLAFPYEQYF TGTGCCAGCACCTCCCGACTAGCGTTTCCCTACGAGCAGTACTTC
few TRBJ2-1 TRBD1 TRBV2 CASSGQGGNNEQFF TGTGCCAGCAGTGGACAGGGGGGCAACAATGAGCAGTTCTTC
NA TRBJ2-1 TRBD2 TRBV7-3 CASSSGLARYEQFF TGTGCCAGCAGCTCCGGACTAGCCCGCTATGAGCAGTTCTTC
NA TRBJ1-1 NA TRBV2 CASSERQLNTEAFF TGTGCCAGCAGTGAGAGACAGCTGAACACTGAAGCTTTCTTT
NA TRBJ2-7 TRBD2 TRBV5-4 CASSTGLAGNYEQYF TGTGCCAGCAGTACCGGACTAGCGGGAAATTACGAGCAGTACTTC
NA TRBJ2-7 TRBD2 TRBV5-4 CASSWASGSSYEQYF TGTGCCAGCAGCTGGGCTAGCGGGAGCTCCTACGAGCAGTACTTC
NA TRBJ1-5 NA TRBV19 CASSFGQSNQPQHF TGTGCCAGTAGTTTCGGACAGAGCAATCAGCCCCAGCATTTT
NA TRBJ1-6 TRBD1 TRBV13 CASSLVGGQSPPLHF TGTGCCAGCAGCTTAGTAGGGGGCCAAAGCCCACCCCTCCACTTT
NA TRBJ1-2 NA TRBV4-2 CASSQVGQLRDYYGYTF TGTGCCAGCAGCCAAGTAGGGCAGCTGCGGGATTACTATGGCTACACCTTC
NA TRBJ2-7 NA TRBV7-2 CASSLASSEQYF TGTGCCAGCAGCTTAGCATCGTCCGAGCAGTACTTC
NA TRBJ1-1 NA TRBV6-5 CASSYSGILNTEAFF TGTGCCAGCAGTTACTCCGGGATCCTGAACACTGAAGCTTTCTTT
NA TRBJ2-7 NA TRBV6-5 CANSKGHRYEQYF TGTGCCAATTCAAAGGGACACCGCTACGAGCAGTACTTC